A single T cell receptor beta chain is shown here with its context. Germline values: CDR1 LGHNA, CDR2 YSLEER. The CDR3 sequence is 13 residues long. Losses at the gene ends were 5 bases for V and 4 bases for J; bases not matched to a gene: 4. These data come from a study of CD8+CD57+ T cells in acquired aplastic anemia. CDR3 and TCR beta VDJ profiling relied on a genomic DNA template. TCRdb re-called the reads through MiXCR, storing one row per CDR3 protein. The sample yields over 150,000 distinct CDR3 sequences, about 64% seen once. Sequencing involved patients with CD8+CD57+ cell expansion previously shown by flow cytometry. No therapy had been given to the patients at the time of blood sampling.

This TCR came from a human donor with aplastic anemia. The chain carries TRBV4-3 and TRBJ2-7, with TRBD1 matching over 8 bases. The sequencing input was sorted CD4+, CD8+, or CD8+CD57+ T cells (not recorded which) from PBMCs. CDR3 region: CASSARQGYEQYF. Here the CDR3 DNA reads TGCGCCAGCAGCGCGCGACAGGGGTACGAGCAGTACTTC.